One T cell receptor (beta chain) is described in this entry. How the authors handled the data: Reference gene primer amplification gave nucleated cell count estimates. This table comes from immunoSEQ multiplex PCR, and its TCRdb copy is limited to in-frame clones, with some not included. D and trimming were read from the DNA, whereas the V and J calls and clone size are those reported in that table. The data contain under 500,000 clones, roughly 91% of them singletons. The data were obtained in a study of blood T cell repertoires in COVID-19. The length of the CDR3 is 15 residues. From germline, CDR1 is MNHEY and CDR2 SVGAGI. V lost 8 bases and J 1 base, leaving 17 bases between the germline ends.

The sequencing sample was made of peripheral blood. This rearrangement joins TRBV6-5 to TRBJ1-1; tentatively, D is TRBD1 (5 bases). The sequence was obtained from a woman between 25 and 40 years old with acute or convalescent COVID-19. CDR3 sequence reads: CASSEDRTQNTEAFF. CDR3 coding DNA: TGTGCCAGCTCAGAGGACCGGACACAGAACACTGAAGCTTTCTTT.